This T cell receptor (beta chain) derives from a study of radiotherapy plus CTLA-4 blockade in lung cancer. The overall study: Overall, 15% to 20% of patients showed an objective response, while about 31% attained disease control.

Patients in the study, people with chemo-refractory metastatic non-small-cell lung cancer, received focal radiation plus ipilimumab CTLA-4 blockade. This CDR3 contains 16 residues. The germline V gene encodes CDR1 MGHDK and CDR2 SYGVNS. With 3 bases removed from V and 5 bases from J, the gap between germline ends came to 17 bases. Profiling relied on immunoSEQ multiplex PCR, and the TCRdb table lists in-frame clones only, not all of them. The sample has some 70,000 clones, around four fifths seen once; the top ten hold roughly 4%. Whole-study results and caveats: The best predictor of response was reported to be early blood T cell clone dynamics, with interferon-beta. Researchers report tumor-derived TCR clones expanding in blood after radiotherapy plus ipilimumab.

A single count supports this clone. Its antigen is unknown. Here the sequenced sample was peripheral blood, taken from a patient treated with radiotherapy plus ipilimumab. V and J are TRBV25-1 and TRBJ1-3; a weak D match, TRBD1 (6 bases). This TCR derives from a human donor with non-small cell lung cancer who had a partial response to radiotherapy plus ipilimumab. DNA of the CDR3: TGTGCCAGCAGTGACCCATCCAGGGACAAACGAAACACCATATATTTT. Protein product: CASSDPSRDKRNTIYF.